The 25 T cell receptor beta chains listed next were all sequenced from one sample in a study of identical twins. MiXCR, run by TCRdb on the 5' RACE reads, gives a single entry per CDR3 protein. Found here are around 500,000 distinct CDR3 sequences, more than 13% of them singletons; the top ten hold over 0.5%. These records were also assigned to another study, of yellow fever vaccine responses in identical twins.

The sequenced material came from CD4+ T cells sorted from blood. These receptors originate from a woman between 18 and 30 years old in good health.

The gene calls are TRBV24-1 and TRBJ2-1, with 14 bases fitting TRBD2. The germline gives CDR1 KGHDR, CDR2 SFDVKD. V dropped 4 bases and J dropped 9; count of bases not matched to a gene: 4. The CDR3 has 15 amino acids. CDR3 residues: CATSEPTSGRGEQFF. DNA for the CDR3: TGTGCCACCAGTGAACCGACTAGCGGGAGGGGTGAGCAGTTCTTC.

This clonotype has just a few counts. The chain links TRBV7-2 to TRBJ2-7; D unclear. The germline gives CDR1 SGHTA, CDR2 FQGNSA. Between the trimmed V and J ends, which lost 6 bases and 2 bases, there was a span of 17 bases. The CDR3 totals 15 residues. The CDR3 protein is CASSRRAEGTYEQYF. The CDR3 bases are TGTGCCAGCAGTCGTAGGGCGGAAGGGACCTACGAGCAGTACTTC.

The genes are TRBV4-1 and TRBJ2-7; D is perhaps TRBD1 (6 bases). CDR1 and CDR2 (germline): MGHRA, YSYEKL. The germline V and J ends were trimmed by 5 bases and 4 bases, with 18 bases remaining between them. This CDR3 region has 15 residues. Here the CDR3 reads CASSGGVGEGYEQYF. CDR3 sequence (DNA): TGCGCCAGCAGCGGGGGCGTGGGAGAGGGATACGAGCAGTACTTC.

This clonotype was detected many times. V is TRBV7-2 and J is TRBJ2-7; 8 bases fit TRBD1. Trimming cost V 0 bases and J 4 bases; bases outside gene matches: 5. Germline V gene data show CDR1 as SGHTA and CDR2 as FQGNSA. The CDR3 runs 15 residues. In DNA, the CDR3 is TGTGCCAGCAGCTTAGCTGCGACAGGGGTTTACGAGCAGTACTTC. As protein: CASSLAATGVYEQYF.

In this sample, this clonotype turned up many times. The chain combines TRBV9 with TRBJ2-3, with D possibly matching TRBD1 (6 bases). Germline V gene data show CDR1 as SGDLS and CDR2 as YYNGEE. The CDR3 consists of 15 residues. The V end lost 4 bases, the J end lost 3 bases, and 15 bases lay between the germline ends. The DNA of the CDR3 is TGTGCCAGCAGCTGGGGGCAGGGAAGGACAGATACGCAGTATTTT. This sequence encodes CASSWGQGRTDTQYF.

CDR3 residues: CASSSGGSPDTQYF. CDR3 coding DNA: TGTGCCAGCAGCTCAGGGGGCTCACCAGATACGCAGTATTTT. The V gene is TRBV5-6, the J gene TRBJ2-3; 8 nucleotides match TRBD1. The CDR3 has 14 residues. Germline CDR1 and CDR2: SGHDT and YYEEEE. J was trimmed by 4 bases and V by 3 bases; bases with no gene match: 4.

The chain combines TRBV30 with TRBJ2-2; D is uncertain. CDR1 is GTSNPN, CDR2 SVGIG, per germline (reference sequence). The CDR3 totals 10 residues. V was clipped by 5 bases and J by 4 bases, with 2 bases between them. DNA for the CDR3: TGTGCCTGGGGCACCGGGGAGCTGTTTTTT. This sequence encodes CAWGTGELFF.

The DNA of the CDR3 is TGTGCCAGCAGCTTCGGTAACCCGGGAGGGGACACCGGGGAGCTGTTTTTT. The encoded protein is CASSFGNPGGDTGELFF. The chain couples TRBV7-8 to TRBJ2-2, with 8 positions matching TRBD2. The CDR3 contains 17 residues. CDR1 is SGHVS, CDR2 FQNEAQ, per germline. Trimming took 3 bases from V and 3 from J; bases not matched to a gene: 9.

In its sample, this clonotype was seen a few times. The gene calls are TRBV7-9 and TRBJ1-6; D is undetermined. Looked up from germline, CDR1 is SEHNR and CDR2 is FQNEAQ (reference sequence). The CDR3 consists of 16 residues. The V and J ends lost 0 bases and 5 bases respectively, with 11 bases between them. The CDR3 loop is CASSLAPPGNNSPLHF. As DNA, the CDR3 is TGTGCCAGCAGCTTAGCCCCGCCAGGAAATAATTCACCCCTCCACTTT. The full variable domain, rest sourced from reference TRBV7-9 and TRBJ1-6, is DTGVSQNPRHKITKRGQNVTFRCDPISEHNRLYWYRQTLGQGPEFLTYFQNEAQLEKSRLLSDRFSAERPKGSFSTLEIQRTEQGDSAMYLCASSLAPPGNNSPLHFGNGTRLTVT.

This clonotype has a handful of counts. V and J are TRBV19 and TRBJ1-5; D remains ambiguous. The CDR3 length is 14 residues. Trimming cost V 3 bases and J 6 bases, with 12 bases left between them. Germline CDR1 reads LNHDA; CDR2 reads SQIVND (reference sequence). The CDR3 nucleotides are TGTGCCAGTAGTATGGAGGGAGTGGGTCAGCCCCAGCATTTT. The encoded protein is CASSMEGVGQPQHF.

With regard to this clonotype: Here the CDR3 omits its conserved ending phenylalanine or tryptophan, so a read error is the likely source. The rearrangement links TRBV19 to TRBJ2-1, with no clear D. Trimming took off 3 bases at V and 10 bases at J, with 10 bases between the two ends. CDR1 LNHDA and CDR2 SQIVND come from the germline V gene (reference sequence). The CDR3 contains 12 residues. The CDR3 region has the DNA TGTGCCAGTAGTATTGGGCAGAACGAGCAGTTCCTC. It is translated as CASSIGQNEQFL.

CDR3 residues: CSVKGFRTDTQYF. The CDR3 coding sequence is TGCAGCGTCAAGGGGTTTAGGACAGATACGCAGTATTTT. The chain joins TRBV29-1 to TRBJ2-3; tentative D call: TRBD1 (5 bases). V lost 6 bases and J 3 bases, leaving 13 bases between the germline ends. Per germline, CDR1 SQVTM and CDR2 ANQGSEA. CDR3 length: 13 residues.

The rearrangement uses TRBV7-3 and TRBJ2-1; 14 bases are a match to TRBD2. This CDR3 is 17 amino acids long. V gave up 2 bases and J gave up 5 bases; unmatched junction bases: 5. Germline CDR1 is SGHTA and CDR2 is FQGTGA. The CDR3 bases are TGTGCCAGCAGCTTAGTAGGACTAGCGGGGGGAAACAATGAGCAGTTCTTC. This codes for CASSLVGLAGGNNEQFF.

The V and J genes are TRBV29-1 and TRBJ2-7, with D possibly matching TRBD1 (6 bases). The CDR3 runs 15 residues. In germline, CDR1 is SQVTM, CDR2 ANQGSEA. V was cut by 6 bases and J by 0 bases, with 18 bases left in between. The CDR3 loop reads CSVAGQSLSSYEQYF. The CDR3 DNA reads as TGCAGCGTGGCTGGACAGAGCCTAAGCTCCTACGAGCAGTACTTC.

The V gene is TRBV7-3, the J gene TRBJ2-2; no clear D gene. Germline CDR1 is SGHTA and CDR2 is FQGTGA. V was pared by 1 base and J by 6 bases, with 9 bases between. The CDR3 length is 14 residues. Written as DNA, the CDR3 is TGTGCCAGCAGCTTAAGGCAGGCGTCCGGGGAGCTGTTTTTT. Translated: CASSLRQASGELFF.

This clonotype turned up a few times. The chain recombines TRBV3-1 with TRBJ1-1; unclear D gene. This CDR3 spans 14 amino acids. Trimming removed 4 bases at V and 1 base at J, with 10 bases between. Germline CDR1 LGHDT, CDR2 YNNKEL (reference sequence). CDR3 region: CASSLYDKNTEAFF. The CDR3 bases are TGTGCCAGCAGCCTCTACGACAAGAACACTGAAGCTTTCTTT.

The CDR3 reads CASSFPRDSYEQYF. CDR3 sequence (DNA): TGTGCCAGCAGTTTCCCCAGGGACTCCTACGAGCAGTACTTC. This chain joins TRBV28 and TRBJ2-7; the D gene is possibly TRBD1 (5 bases). This CDR3 comprises 14 residues. CDR1 MDHEN and CDR2 SYDVKM come from the germline V gene. V lost 3 bases and J 0 bases, leaving 9 bases between the germline ends.

The CDR3: CASSRGGGRPSYNEQFF. CDR3 DNA: TGCGCCAGCAGTAGGGGAGGGGGCCGCCCCTCCTACAATGAGCAGTTCTTC. This chain joins TRBV5-1 and TRBJ2-1, with D perhaps matching TRBD1 or TRBD2 (7 bases each). Per the germline V gene, CDR1 is SGHRS and CDR2 is YFSETQ. The germline V and J ends were trimmed by 5 bases and 0 bases, with 18 bases remaining between them. The CDR3 runs 17 residues. The full variable domain, with the rest looked up from reference TRBV5-1 and TRBJ2-1, is KAGVTQTPRYLIKTRGQQVTLSCSPISGHRSVSWYQQTPGQGLQFLFEYFSETQRNKGNFPGRFSGRQFSNSRSEMNVSTLELGDSALYLCASSRGGGRPSYNEQFFGPGTRLTVL.

This clonotype has more than one count but fewer than ten. This sequence joins TRBV6-5 and TRBJ2-3; D might be TRBD1 or TRBD2, each matching 5 bases. The V and J ends lost 4 bases and 5 bases respectively, with 13 bases between them. This CDR3 has 14 amino acids. Germline CDR1 is MNHEY and CDR2 is SVGAGI. In DNA form, the CDR3 reads TGTGCCAGCAGTTTACTTGAGGGGTTAGATACGCAGTATTTT. It is translated as CASSLLEGLDTQYF.

This clonotype showed up just a few times. The rearrangement joins TRBV28 to TRBJ2-1; possibly TRBD1 or TRBD2 for D (7 bases each). Germline V gene lookup returns CDR1 MDHEN and CDR2 SYDVKM. Trimming cost V 6 bases and J 8 bases, with 17 bases left between them. This CDR3 has 14 amino acids. The CDR3 reads CASRSRGGMYEQFF. CDR3 DNA: TGTGCCAGCAGATCCAGGGGGGGAATGTATGAGCAGTTCTTC.

At least ten counts were recorded for this clonotype. The J gene is TRBJ2-5, the V gene TRBV9; D not resolved. The CDR3 is 13 amino acids. Trimming removed 1 base at V and 1 base at J, with 5 bases between. Germline CDR1 reads SGDLS; CDR2 reads YYNGEE. As DNA, the CDR3 is TGTGCCAGCAGCGTATCCCCCCAAGAGACCCAGTACTTC. This gives the protein CASSVSPQETQYF.

There are a few counts of this clonotype. The chain couples TRBV7-6 to TRBJ2-5; tentative D call: TRBD1 (6 bases). The CDR3 consists of 18 residues. V was cut by 5 bases and J by 0 bases, with 22 bases left in between. The germline gives CDR1 SGHVS, CDR2 FNYEAQ. The CDR3 reads CASSPRTLDREYQETQYF. DNA of the CDR3: TGTGCCAGCAGCCCCCGAACCTTGGACAGAGAATACCAAGAGACCCAGTACTTC.

V gene TRBV7-9 combines with J gene TRBJ2-3, with 8 bases identical to TRBD2. With V trimmed by 2 bases and J by 3 bases, 7 bases remained unmatched. Looked up from germline, CDR1 is SEHNR and CDR2 is FQNEAQ (reference sequence). This CDR3 is built from 16 residues. The CDR3 DNA sequence: TGTGCCAGCAGCTTATCTCCGGGAGGGCCTACAGATACGCAGTATTTT. This translates into CASSLSPGGPTDTQYF.

The chain uses TRBV11-3 and TRBJ2-2, with 10 nucleotides matching TRBD2. The CDR3 extends over 17 amino acids. The J segment lost 6 bases and the V segment lost 1 base, leaving 8 bases of the junction unmatched. Germline lookup yields CDR1 SGHNT and CDR2 YENEEA. The CDR3 sequence is CASSLGPSSGGAGELFF. Here the CDR3 DNA reads TGTGCCAGCAGCTTAGGCCCCTCGAGCGGGGGGGCCGGGGAGCTGTTTTTT.

This clonotype showed up just a few times. The chain uses TRBV5-1 and TRBJ2-1; D unresolved. Trimming removed 5 bases from V and 8 bases from J, with 8 bases in between. This CDR3 is built from 11 residues. Germline loops: CDR1 SGHRS, CDR2 YFSETQ. Here the CDR3 reads CASRGFDEQFF. The CDR3 coding sequence is TGCGCCAGCAGGGGGTTCGATGAGCAGTTCTTC.